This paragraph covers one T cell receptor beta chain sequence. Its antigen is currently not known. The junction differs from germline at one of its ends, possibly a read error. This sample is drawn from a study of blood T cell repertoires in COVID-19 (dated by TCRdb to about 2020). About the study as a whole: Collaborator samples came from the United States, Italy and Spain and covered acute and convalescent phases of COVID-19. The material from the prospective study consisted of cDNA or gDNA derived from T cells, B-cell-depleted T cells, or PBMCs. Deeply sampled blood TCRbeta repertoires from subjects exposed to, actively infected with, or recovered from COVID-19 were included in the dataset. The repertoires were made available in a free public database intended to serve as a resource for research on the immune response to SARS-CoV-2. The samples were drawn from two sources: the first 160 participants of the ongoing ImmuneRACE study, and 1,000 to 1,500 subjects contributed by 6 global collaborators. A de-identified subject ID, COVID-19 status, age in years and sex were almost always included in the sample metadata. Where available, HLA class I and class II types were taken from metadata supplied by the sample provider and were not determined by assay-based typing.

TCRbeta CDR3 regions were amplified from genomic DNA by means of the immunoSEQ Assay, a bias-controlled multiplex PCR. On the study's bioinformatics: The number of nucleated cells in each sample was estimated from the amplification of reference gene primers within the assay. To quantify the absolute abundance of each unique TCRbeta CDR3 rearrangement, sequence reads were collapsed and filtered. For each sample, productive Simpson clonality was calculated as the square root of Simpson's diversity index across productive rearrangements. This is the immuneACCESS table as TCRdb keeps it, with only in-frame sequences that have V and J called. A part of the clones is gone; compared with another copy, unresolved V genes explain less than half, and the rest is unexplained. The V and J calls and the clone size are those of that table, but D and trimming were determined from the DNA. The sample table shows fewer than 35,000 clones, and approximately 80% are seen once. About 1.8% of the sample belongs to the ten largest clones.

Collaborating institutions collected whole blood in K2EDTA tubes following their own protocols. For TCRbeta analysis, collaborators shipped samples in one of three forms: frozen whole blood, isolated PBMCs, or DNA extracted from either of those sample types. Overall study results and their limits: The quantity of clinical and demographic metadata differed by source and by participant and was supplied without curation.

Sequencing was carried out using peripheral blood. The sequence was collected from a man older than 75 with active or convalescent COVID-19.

The CDR3 region: CASSYTSGADHF. The sequenced DNA is TGTGCCAGCAGTTACACTAGCGGGGCGGACCATTTT. The chain is encoded by TRBV7-9 joined to TRBJ2-3; 10 bases in the middle match TRBD2. Inclusive of the bounding cysteine and phenylalanine, the CDR3 is 12 residues long. Only the CDR3 portion is preserved as DNA: 36 bases, with reading frame beginning at the first base. Taken from the germline V gene (reference sequence), the CDR1 and CDR2 loops are SEHNR and FQNEAQ. With all but the CDR3 taken from the reference TRBV7-9 and TRBJ2-3 genes, the full variable domain is: DTGVSQNPRHKITKRGQNVTFRCDPISEHNRLYWYRQTLGQGPEFLTYFQNEAQLEKSRLLSDRFSAERPKGSFSTLEIQRTEQGDSAMYLCASSYTSGADHFGPGTRLTVL.